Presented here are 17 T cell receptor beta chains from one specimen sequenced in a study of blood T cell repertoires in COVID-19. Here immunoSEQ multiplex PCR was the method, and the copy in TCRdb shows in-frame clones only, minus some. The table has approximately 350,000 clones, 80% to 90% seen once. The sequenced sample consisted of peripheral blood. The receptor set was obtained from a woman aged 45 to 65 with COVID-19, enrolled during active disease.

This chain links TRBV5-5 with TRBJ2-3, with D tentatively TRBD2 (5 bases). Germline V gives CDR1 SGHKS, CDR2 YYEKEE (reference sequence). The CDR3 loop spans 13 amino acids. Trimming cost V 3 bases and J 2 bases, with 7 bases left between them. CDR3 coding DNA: TGTGCCAGCAGCTCGGGATCCACAGATACGCAGTATTTT. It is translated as CASSSGSTDTQYF.

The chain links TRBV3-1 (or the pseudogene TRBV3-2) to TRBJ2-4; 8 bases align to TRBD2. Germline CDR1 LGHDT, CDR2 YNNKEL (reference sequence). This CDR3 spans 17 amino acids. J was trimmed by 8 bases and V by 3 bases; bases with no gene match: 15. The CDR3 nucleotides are TGTGCCAGCAGCCAGGCCCCGGGACTAGTAAGAAAGGACATTCAGTACTTC. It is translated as CASSQAPGLVRKDIQYF.

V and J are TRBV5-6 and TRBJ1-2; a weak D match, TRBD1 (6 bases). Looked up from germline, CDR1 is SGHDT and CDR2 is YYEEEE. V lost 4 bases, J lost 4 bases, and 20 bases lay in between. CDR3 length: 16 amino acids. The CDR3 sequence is CASSASFDRSIYGYTF. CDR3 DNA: TGTGCCAGCAGCGCAAGTTTCGACAGGTCCATCTATGGCTACACCTTC.

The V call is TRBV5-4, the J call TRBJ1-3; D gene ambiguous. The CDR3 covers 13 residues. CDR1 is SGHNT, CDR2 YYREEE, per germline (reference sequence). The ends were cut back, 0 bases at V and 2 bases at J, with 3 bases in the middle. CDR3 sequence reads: CASSLAAGNTIYF. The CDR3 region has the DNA TGTGCCAGCAGCTTGGCAGCTGGAAACACCATATATTTT. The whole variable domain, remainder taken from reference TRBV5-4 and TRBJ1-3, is ETGVTQSPTHLIKTRGQQVTLRCSSQSGHNTVSWYQQALGQGPQFIFQYYREEENGRGNFPPRFSGLQFPNYSSELNVNALELDDSALYLCASSLAAGNTIYFGEGSWLTVV.

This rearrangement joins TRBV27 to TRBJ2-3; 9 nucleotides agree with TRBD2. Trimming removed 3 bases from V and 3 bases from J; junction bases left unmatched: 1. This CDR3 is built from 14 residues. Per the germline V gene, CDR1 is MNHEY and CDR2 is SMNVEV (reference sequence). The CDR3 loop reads CASSLGLATDTQYF. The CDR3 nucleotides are TGTGCCAGCAGTTTGGGACTAGCAACAGATACGCAGTATTTT.

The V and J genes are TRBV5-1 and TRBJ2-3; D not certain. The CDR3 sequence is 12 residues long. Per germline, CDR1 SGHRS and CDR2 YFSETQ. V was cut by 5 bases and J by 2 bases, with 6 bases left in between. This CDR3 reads CASSEPTDTQYF. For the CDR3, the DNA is TGCGCCAGCAGTGAGCCCACAGATACGCAGTATTTT.

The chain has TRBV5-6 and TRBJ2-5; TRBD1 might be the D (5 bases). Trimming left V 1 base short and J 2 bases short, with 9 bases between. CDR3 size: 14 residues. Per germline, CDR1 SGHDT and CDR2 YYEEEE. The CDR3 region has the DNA TGTGCCAGCAGCTTGAGACAGAAGCAAGAGACCCAGTACTTC. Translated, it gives CASSLRQKQETQYF. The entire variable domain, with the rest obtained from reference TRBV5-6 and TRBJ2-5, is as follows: DAGVTQSPTHLIKTRGQQVTLRCSPKSGHDTVSWYQQALGQGPQFIFQYYEEEERQRGNFPDRFSGHQFPNYSSELNVNALLLGDSALYLCASSLRQKQETQYFGPGTRLLVL.

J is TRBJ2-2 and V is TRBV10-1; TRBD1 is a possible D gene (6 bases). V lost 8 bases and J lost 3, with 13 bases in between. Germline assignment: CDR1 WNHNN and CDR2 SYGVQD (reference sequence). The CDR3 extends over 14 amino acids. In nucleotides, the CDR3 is TGCGCCAGCCGAACAGGGACGGACACCGGGGAGCTGTTTTTT. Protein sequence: CASRTGTDTGELFF.

The CDR3 DNA sequence: TGTGCCAGCAGCGACCGGACTAGTTCCCACGAGCAGTACTTC. Protein product: CASSDRTSSHEQYF. V and J are TRBV9 and TRBJ2-7, with 7 bases matching TRBD2. V shed 3 bases and J 5 bases; nucleotides not matched to a gene: 8. Germline CDR1 reads SGDLS; CDR2 reads YYNGEE. CDR3 length: 14 amino acids.

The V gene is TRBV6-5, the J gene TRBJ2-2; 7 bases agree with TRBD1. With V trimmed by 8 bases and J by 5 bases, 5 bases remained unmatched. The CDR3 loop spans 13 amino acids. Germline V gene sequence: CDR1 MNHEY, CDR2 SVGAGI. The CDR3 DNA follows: TGTGCCAGCGCAGGGGGTGAGACCGGGGAGCTGTTTTTT. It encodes CASAGGETGELFF.

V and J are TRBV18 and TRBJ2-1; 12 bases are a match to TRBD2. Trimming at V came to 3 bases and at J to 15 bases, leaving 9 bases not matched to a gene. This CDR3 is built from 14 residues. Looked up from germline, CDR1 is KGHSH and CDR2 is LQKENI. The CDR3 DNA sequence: TGTGCCAGCTCACCCCTCACGTCTAGCGGGAGGGTGTTCTTC. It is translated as CASSPLTSSGRVFF.

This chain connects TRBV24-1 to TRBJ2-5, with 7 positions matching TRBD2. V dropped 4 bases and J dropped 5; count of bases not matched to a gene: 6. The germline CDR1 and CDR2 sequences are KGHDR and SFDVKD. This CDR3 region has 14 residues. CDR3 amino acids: CATSDSLAWETQYF. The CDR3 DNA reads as TGTGCCACCAGTGACTCACTAGCGTGGGAGACCCAGTACTTC.

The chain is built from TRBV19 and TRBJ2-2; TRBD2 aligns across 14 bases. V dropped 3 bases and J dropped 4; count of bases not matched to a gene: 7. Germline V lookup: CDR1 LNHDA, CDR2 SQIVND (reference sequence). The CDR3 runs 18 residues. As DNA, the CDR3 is TGTGCCAGTAGTATGACTAGCGGGAGGGCCTTTGTCACCGGGGAGCTGTTTTTT. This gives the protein CASSMTSGRAFVTGELFF.

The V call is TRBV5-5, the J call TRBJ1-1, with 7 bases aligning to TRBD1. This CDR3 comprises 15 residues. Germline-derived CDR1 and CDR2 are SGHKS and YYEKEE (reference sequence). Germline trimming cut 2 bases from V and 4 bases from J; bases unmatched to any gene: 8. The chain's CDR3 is CASSLVDRWGTEAFF. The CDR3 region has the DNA TGTGCCAGCAGCTTAGTGGACAGGTGGGGCACTGAAGCTTTCTTT.

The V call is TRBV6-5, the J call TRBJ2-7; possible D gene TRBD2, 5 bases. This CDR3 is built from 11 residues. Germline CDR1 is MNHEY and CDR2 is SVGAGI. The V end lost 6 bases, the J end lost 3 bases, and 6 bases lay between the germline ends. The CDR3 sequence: CASSRDYEQYF. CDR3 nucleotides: TGTGCCAGCAGCCGGGACTACGAGCAGTACTTC.

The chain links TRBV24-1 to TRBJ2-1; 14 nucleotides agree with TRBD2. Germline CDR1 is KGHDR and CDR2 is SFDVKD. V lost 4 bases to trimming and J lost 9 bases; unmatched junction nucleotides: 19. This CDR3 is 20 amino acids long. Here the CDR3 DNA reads TGTGCCACCAGTGAAACCCGACAGGGTGGACTAGCGGGAGGCTTGGGTGAGCAGTTCTTC. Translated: CATSETRQGGLAGGLGEQFF.

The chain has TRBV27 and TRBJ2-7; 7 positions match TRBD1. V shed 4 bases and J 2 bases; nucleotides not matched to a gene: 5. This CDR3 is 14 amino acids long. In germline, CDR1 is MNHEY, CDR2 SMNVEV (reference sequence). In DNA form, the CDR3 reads TGTGCCAGCAGTTGGGACAGCTCCACCTACGAGCAGTACTTC. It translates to CASSWDSSTYEQYF.